This record looks at one T cell receptor (beta chain) sequence and its context. This specimen belongs to a study of T cells after somatic rescue of genetic block. CDR3 size: 14 residues. Germline CDR1 and CDR2: MDHEN and SYDVKM. V was clipped by 5 bases and J by 3 bases, with 10 bases between them. The protocol was immunoSEQ multiplex PCR, while the TCRdb copy is restricted to in-frame clones and leaves out a portion. There are 70,000 to 85,000 clones in the sample; just over 90% occur only once, and approximately 3% lies in the top ten. Specimen: peripheral blood mononuclear cells (PBMCs). This TCR was sampled from a man between 25 and 39 years old. The chain carries TRBV28 and TRBJ2-2; D is unclear. In nucleotides, the CDR3 is TGTGCCAGCAGTATCACACTCGACACCGGGGAGCTGTTTTTT. Protein: CASSITLDTGELFF.